This entry describes one T cell receptor beta chain. Its antigen is unknown. This sample is drawn from a study of identical twins. Regarding the study as a whole: The study found weaker excess twin sharing in beta out-of-frame sequences.

The CDR3 sequence is 17 residues long. The germline V and J ends were trimmed by 0 bases and 9 bases, with 18 bases remaining between them. CDR1 MGHRA and CDR2 YSYEKL come from the germline V gene. From the 5' RACE reads, TCRdb called clonotypes with MiXCR, one entry per CDR3 protein. Here the sample spans 1.5 million to 2 million distinct CDR3 sequences, under 35% being singletons. The chain combines TRBV4-1 with TRBJ1-6, with unresolved D. Material for sequencing was cord blood. The TCR was taken from a newborn girl in good health. The CDR3 loop is CASSQEGRVYEGSPLHF. The CDR3 DNA reads TGCGCCAGCAGCCAAGAGGGTCGTGTTTACGAAGGTTCACCCCTCCACTTT.